These 24 T cell receptor beta chains were all obtained from the same sample, sequenced in a study of blood T cell repertoires in COVID-19. Generated by immunoSEQ multiplex PCR, the TCRdb table keeps only in-frame clones and is missing some. The sample holds some 200,000 clones, around 92% seen once. Sequenced material: peripheral blood. The origin of the receptors is a man between 25 and 39 years old with acute or convalescent COVID-19.

The count of this clone is one. This chain uses TRBV18 with TRBJ1-2; 8 nucleotides align to TRBD1. J lost 3 bases, V lost 0 bases, and 6 bases had no gene match. The CDR3 length is 16 residues. The V gene's germline CDR1 is KGHSH and CDR2 LQKENI. The DNA for the CDR3 is TGTGCCAGCTCACCACCGAACAGGGGGGGATACTATGGCTACACCTTC. Encoded protein: CASSPPNRGGYYGYTF.

The chain is built from TRBV30 and TRBJ1-2, with 7 bases aligning to TRBD1. The length of the CDR3 is 13 residues. Trimming cost V 1 base and J 8 bases; bases outside gene matches: 7. Germline lookup yields CDR1 GTSNPN and CDR2 SVGIG (reference sequence). The CDR3 DNA sequence: TGTGCCTGGAGTGGTGGCAGGGGGATCGGCTACACCTTC. Translating it yields CAWSGGRGIGYTF. The entire variable domain, with the rest obtained from reference TRBV30 and TRBJ1-2, is as follows: SQTIHQWPATLVQPVGSPLSLECTVEGTSNPNLYWYRQAAGRGLQLLFYSVGIGQISSEVPQNLSASRPQDRQFILSSKKLLLSDSGFYLCAWSGGRGIGYTFGSGTRLTVV.

The chain carries TRBV19 and TRBJ1-2, with 8 nucleotides matching TRBD1. The J segment lost 8 bases and the V segment lost 6 bases, leaving 11 bases of the junction unmatched. CDR1 is LNHDA, CDR2 SQIVND, per germline (reference sequence). The CDR3 totals 14 residues. DNA for the CDR3: TGTGCCAGTAGCCAAGACAGGGGCTTTCAGGGCTACACCTTC. Its protein is CASSQDRGFQGYTF.

The V gene is TRBV5-5, the J gene TRBJ1-6; tentative D call: TRBD1 (5 bases). V dropped 1 base and J dropped 0 bases, with 11 bases sitting between them. The length of the CDR3 is 17 residues. Germline V gene lookup returns CDR1 SGHKS and CDR2 YYEKEE (reference sequence). In nucleotides, the CDR3 is TGTGCCAGCAGCTTGTACTGGGACTTCTCCTATAATTCACCCCTCCACTTT. This translates into CASSLYWDFSYNSPLHF.

This clone was seen a single time. This sequence joins TRBV10-3 and TRBJ2-7, with a weak D call TRBD1 (5 bases). V lost 8 bases to trimming and J lost 6 bases, with 14 bases between them. The CDR3 sequence is 12 residues long. The germline V gene has CDR1 ENHRY and CDR2 SYGVKD. DNA for the CDR3: TGTGCCATCGAGTCCCAGGGTACCGAGCAGTACTTC. This sequence encodes CAIESQGTEQYF.

The CDR3, as DNA: TGTGCCAGTAGTTCCAGGGAGGGGGAATCACCCCTCCACTTT. Translation: CASSSREGESPLHF. The rearrangement uses TRBV19 and TRBJ1-6, with a tentative D call TRBD1 (6 bases). CDR3 length equals 14 residues. V was clipped by 5 bases and J by 10 bases, with 15 bases between them. Germline CDR1 and CDR2: LNHDA and SQIVND (reference sequence).

V and J are TRBV29-1 and TRBJ2-2; a possible D gene is TRBD2 (6 bases). Germline loops: CDR1 SQVTM, CDR2 ANQGSEA. Trimming cost V 3 bases and J 0 bases, with 14 bases left between them. CDR3 length: 16 amino acids. CDR3 DNA: TGCAGCGTTGATTCGACGGGGGAAACGAACACCGGGGAGCTGTTTTTT. It translates to CSVDSTGETNTGELFF.

CDR3 in amino acids: CASSKSRGVDQPQHF. Written as DNA, the CDR3 is TGTGCCAGCTCCAAAAGCCGGGGGGTTGATCAGCCCCAGCATTTT. The chain carries TRBV18 and TRBJ1-5; possible D gene TRBD1, 5 bases. In germline, CDR1 is KGHSH, CDR2 LQKENI. V lost 6 bases and J lost 5, with 17 bases in between. This CDR3 is built from 15 residues. Using reference TRBV18 and TRBJ1-5 for the parts outside the CDR3, the full variable domain is NAGVMQNPRHLVRRRGQEARLRCSPMKGHSHVYWYRQLPEEGLKFMVYLQKENIIDESGMPKERFSAEFPKEGPSILRIQQVVRGDSAAYFCASSKSRGVDQPQHFGDGTRLSIL.

V is TRBV5-1 and J is TRBJ2-3; D possibly corresponds to TRBD1 (5 bases). The CDR3 is 17 residues long. V lost 0 bases and J 2 bases, leaving 16 bases between the germline ends. Germline V gene data show CDR1 as SGHRS and CDR2 as YFSETQ. The CDR3 sequence: CASSLGPGLGLTDTQYF. CDR3 DNA: TGCGCCAGCAGCTTGGGACCAGGGTTGGGGCTCACAGATACGCAGTATTTT.

In regard to this clone: Other nucleotide sequences from this sample produce the same CDR3. The chain has TRBV6-4 and TRBJ2-3; 11 bases line up with TRBD2. The CDR3 has 15 residues. J lost 6 bases, V lost 0 bases, and 2 bases had no gene match. Per the germline V gene, CDR1 is MRHNA and CDR2 is SNTAGT. Here the CDR3 DNA reads TGTGCCAGCAGTGACTCTAGCGGGGGGGCCGATACGCAGTATTTT. It specifies CASSDSSGGADTQYF.

The genes are TRBV6-4 and TRBJ2-6; D gene unclear. This CDR3 is 14 amino acids long. Germline V lookup: CDR1 MRHNA, CDR2 SNTAGT. V was clipped by 3 bases and J by 1 base, with 4 bases between them. The CDR3 bases are TGTGCCAGCAGTGATCGGTCTGGGGCCAACGTCCTGACTTTC. Its translation is CASSDRSGANVLTF.

The chain couples TRBV14 to TRBJ2-7; 7 bases match TRBD1. The CDR3 runs to 15 residues. After removal of 7 bases from V and 0 bases from J, the junction contained 9 bases not matched to a gene. CDR1 is SGHDN and CDR2 is FVKESK in the germline V gene. CDR3 nucleotides: TGTGCCAGCACCTACGACAGGGCCCTCTCCTACGAGCAGTACTTC. It translates to CASTYDRALSYEQYF. The whole variable domain, remainder taken from reference TRBV14 and TRBJ2-7, is EAGVTQFPSHSVIEKGQTVTLRCDPISGHDNLYWYRRVMGKEIKFLLHFVKESKQDESGMPNNRFLAERTGGTYSTLKVQPAELEDSGVYFCASTYDRALSYEQYFGPGTRLTVT.

This clone was counted between two and nine times. The chain carries TRBV5-4 and TRBJ1-2, with 7 bases aligning to TRBD1. V gave up 0 bases and J gave up 2 bases; unmatched junction bases: 7. Germline V lookup: CDR1 SGHNT, CDR2 YYREEE (reference sequence). CDR3 length: 16 residues. The CDR3 loop is CASSLGTGAINYGYTF. The CDR3 DNA is TGTGCCAGCAGCTTGGGTACAGGGGCGATAAACTATGGCTACACCTTC.

V usage is TRBV4-2 and J usage is TRBJ1-3, with no clear D. The CDR3 length is 15 residues. The ends were cut back, 4 bases at V and 0 bases at J, with 10 bases in the middle. Germline V CDR1 and CDR2: LGHNA, YNFKEQ. CDR3 coding DNA: TGTGCCAGCAGCCCCGAGGGTTTCTCTGGAAACACCATATATTTT. Translation gives CASSPEGFSGNTIYF.

This chain connects TRBV18 to TRBJ2-2; D gene ambiguous. Trimming removed 2 bases from V and 2 bases from J, with 9 bases in between. The CDR3 has 15 amino acids. Germline lookup yields CDR1 KGHSH and CDR2 LQKENI. The CDR3 coding sequence is TGTGCCAGCTCACCATTGTATTCTAACACCGGGGAGCTGTTTTTT. It specifies CASSPLYSNTGELFF.

The chain recombines TRBV11-2 with TRBJ2-5; 7 nucleotides match TRBD2. The germline gives CDR1 SGHAT, CDR2 FQNNGV. The CDR3 is 12 residues long. The junction had 5 bases not matched to a gene; V was cut back by 7 bases and J by 6 bases. CDR3 nucleotides: TGTGCCAGCACCAGCGGGATGAAGACCCAGTACTTC. This gives the protein CASTSGMKTQYF.

This rearrangement joins TRBV19 to TRBJ1-2; D is unclear. The germline V gene encodes CDR1 LNHDA and CDR2 SQIVND (reference sequence). V lost 2 bases and J 0 bases, leaving 7 bases between the germline ends. The CDR3 has 14 amino acids. For the CDR3, the DNA is TGTGCCAGTAGTATACAGGCAACTAACTATGGCTACACCTTC. This translates into CASSIQATNYGYTF. The full variable domain, rest sourced from reference TRBV19 and TRBJ1-2, is DGGITQSPKYLFRKEGQNVTLSCEQNLNHDAMYWYRQDPGQGLRLIYYSQIVNDFQKGDIAEGYSVSREKKESFPLTVTSAQKNPTAFYLCASSIQATNYGYTFGSGTRLTVV.

V usage is TRBV7-9 and J usage is TRBJ1-1; 8 bases agree with TRBD1. This CDR3 spans 11 amino acids. Germline lookup yields CDR1 SEHNR and CDR2 FQNEAQ (reference sequence). V was pared by 6 bases and J by 8 bases, with 2 bases of the junction left unmatched. The CDR3 nucleotides read TGTGCCAGCAGGACAGGGGAAGAAGCTTTCTTT. This sequence encodes CASRTGEEAFF.

This rearrangement joins TRBV3-1 (or the pseudogene TRBV3-2) to TRBJ2-7; 15 positions match TRBD2. In germline, CDR1 is LGHDT, CDR2 YNNKEL (reference sequence). The CDR3 is made up of 14 amino acids. Losses at the gene ends were 4 bases for V and 6 bases for J; bases not matched to a gene: 1. CDR3 DNA: TGTGCCAGCAGCCCGGGACTAGCGGGGGGCGAGCAGTACTTC. This encodes CASSPGLAGGEQYF.

The J gene is TRBJ1-2, the V gene TRBV18; the D gene is possibly TRBD1 (6 bases). CDR1 is KGHSH and CDR2 is LQKENI in the germline V gene. Trimming removed 2 bases at V and 0 bases at J, with 10 bases between. CDR3 size: 15 residues. The CDR3 here is CASSPGWGPNYGYTF. As DNA, the CDR3 is TGTGCCAGCTCACCAGGGTGGGGGCCTAACTATGGCTACACCTTC.

This clone has a single count. The gene calls are TRBV9 and TRBJ2-1; 8 bases agree with TRBD2. J gave up 3 bases and V 3 bases, and 8 bases lay outside the gene matches. The CDR3 is 16 amino acids. In germline, CDR1 is SGDLS, CDR2 YYNGEE. CDR3 amino acids: CASSELGGGHYNEQFF. In DNA form, the CDR3 reads TGTGCCAGCAGCGAGTTGGGCGGGGGGCACTACAATGAGCAGTTCTTC.

The V and J genes are TRBV11-2 and TRBJ1-2; D possibly corresponds to TRBD1 (6 bases). Per the germline V gene, CDR1 is SGHAT and CDR2 is FQNNGV. The CDR3 sequence is 16 residues long. Trimming pared 6 bases from V and 0 bases from J, leaving 17 bases between. This CDR3 reads CASSLSGGSSNYGYTF. CDR3 DNA sequence: TGTGCCAGCAGTTTATCGGGGGGCAGTTCTAACTATGGCTACACCTTC. The full variable domain, with the rest looked up from reference TRBV11-2 and TRBJ1-2, is EAGVAQSPRYKIIEKRQSVAFWCNPISGHATLYWYQQILGQGPKLLIQFQNNGVVDDSQLPKDRFSAERLKGVDSTLKIQPAKLEDSAVYLCASSLSGGSSNYGYTFGSGTRLTVV.

The CDR3 loop reads CASSFRGQGEPQHF. In DNA, the CDR3 is TGCGCCAGCAGCTTTCGGGGACAGGGGGAGCCCCAGCATTTT. V is TRBV5-1 and J is TRBJ1-5; TRBD1 matches 11 bases. The CDR3 is 14 residues long. J gave up 8 bases and V 2 bases, and 3 bases lay outside the gene matches. CDR1 and CDR2 from the germline V gene are SGHRS and YFSETQ.

A few counts support this clone. The gene calls are TRBV6-6 and TRBJ2-1; D is perhaps TRBD2 (6 bases). V was pared by 7 bases and J by 10 bases, with 20 bases between. CDR1 is MNHNY, CDR2 SVGAGI, per germline (reference sequence). CDR3 length: 14 amino acids. Here the CDR3 DNA reads TGTGCCAGCACCAAGAGTTCGGGGGTAAACGAGCAGTTCTTC. Its protein is CASTKSSGVNEQFF.